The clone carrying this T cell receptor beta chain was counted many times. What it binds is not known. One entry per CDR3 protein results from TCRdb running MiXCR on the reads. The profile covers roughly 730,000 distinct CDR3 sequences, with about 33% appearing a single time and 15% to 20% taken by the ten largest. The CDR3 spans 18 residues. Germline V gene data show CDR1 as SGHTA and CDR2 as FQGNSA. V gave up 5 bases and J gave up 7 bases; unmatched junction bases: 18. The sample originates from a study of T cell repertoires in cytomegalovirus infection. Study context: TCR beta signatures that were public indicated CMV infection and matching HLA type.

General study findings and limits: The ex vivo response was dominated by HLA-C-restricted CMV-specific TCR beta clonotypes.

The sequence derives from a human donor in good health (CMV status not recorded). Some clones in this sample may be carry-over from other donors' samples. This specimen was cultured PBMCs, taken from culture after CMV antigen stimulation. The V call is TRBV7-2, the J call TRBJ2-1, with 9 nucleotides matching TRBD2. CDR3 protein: CASSLMGGAGGLLNEQFF. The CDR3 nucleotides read TGTGCCAGCAGCCTGATGGGCGGAGCGGGAGGATTGCTTAATGAGCAGTTCTTC.